The clone carrying this TCR beta chain appeared a few times. A second PCR, run for roughly 7 to 12 cycles, used a sample-barcoded 5' primer plus a J-beta primer mix. There were at least 2.5 million CDR3-containing paired-end reads obtained from each sample. MiXCR was run by TCRdb on the 5' RACE reads, yielding one entry per CDR3 protein. The top ten clones hold roughly 6.3% of a sample with over 1,300,000 distinct CDR3 sequences, around 59% of them seen once. Every sample gave at least 5 micrograms of total RNA when it was extracted. The record originates from a study of blood T cells in healthy people across ages. CDR3 size: 17 residues. V was clipped by 2 bases and J by 0 bases; unmatched bases: 8. Germline lookup yields CDR1 SGDLS and CDR2 YYNGEE.

V and J are TRBV9 and TRBJ2-3; TRBD2 matches 8 bases. The TCR was taken from a man younger than 30 in good health. Input material: blood. In DNA form, the CDR3 reads TGTGCCAGCAGCGTTGACAGCGGGAGATCTAGCACAGATACGCAGTATTTT. Its protein is CASSVDSGRSSTDTQYF.